This is a list of T cell receptor beta chains from one sample in a study of blood T cell repertoires in COVID-19. Clones were sequenced by immunoSEQ multiplex PCR, and TCRdb holds only the in-frame ones, with some missing. The sample includes 40,000 to 55,000 clones, about four fifths of them seen just once. The sequencing input was peripheral blood. The receptors stem from a man aged 50-59 years with acute or convalescent COVID-19. Each CDR3 is given with its conserved first and last residue. The D gene is left open where the match is weak. Where a row states a size, it is once, few, many or the class of an expanded clone; other rows omit it.

j_call: TRBJ2-7
clone_size: NA
d_call: TRBD1
v_call: TRBV20-1
cdr3_nt: TGCAGTGCTAGTAAGGCGACAGGGTTTATCCCAGTTCTCTACGAGCAGTACTTC
cdr3_aa: CSASKATGFIPVLYEQYF

j_call: TRBJ1-2
clone_size: NA
d_call: TRBD1
v_call: TRBV30
cdr3_nt: TGTGCCTGGAGTGTACTCCCGACAGGGGGAATGGATGGCTACACCTTC
cdr3_aa: CAWSVLPTGGMDGYTF

j_call: TRBJ1-1
clone_size: NA
d_call: NA
v_call: TRBV6-5
cdr3_nt: TGTGCCAGCATAGTCGGTAGGGGGGGGACTGAAGCTTTCTTT
cdr3_aa: CASIVGRGGTEAFF

j_call: TRBJ2-1
clone_size: NA
d_call: TRBD2
v_call: TRBV7-8
cdr3_nt: TGTGCCAGCAGCTTGGGTGTCCGGCGGGGGGCCTACAATGAGCAGTTCTTC
cdr3_aa: CASSLGVRRGAYNEQFF

j_call: TRBJ2-2
clone_size: NA
d_call: NA
v_call: TRBV5-1
cdr3_nt: TGCGCCAGCAGCCCCCCCTCCAGGGGCACCGGGGAGCTGTTTTTT
cdr3_aa: CASSPPSRGTGELFF

j_call: TRBJ1-2
clone_size: NA
d_call: NA
v_call: TRBV2
cdr3_nt: TGTGCCAGCAGTTTGACAGGATTACTGGGCTACACCTTC
cdr3_aa: CASSLTGLLGYTF

j_call: TRBJ2-6
clone_size: NA
d_call: TRBD1
v_call: TRBV27
cdr3_nt: TGTGCCAGCAGTGTACAGGGGTCCCATGGGGCCAACGTCCTGACTTTC
cdr3_aa: CASSVQGSHGANVLTF

j_call: TRBJ2-7
clone_size: NA
d_call: NA
v_call: TRBV5-5
cdr3_nt: TGTGCCAGCAGCTGGAGACCAACCCGGGACACCACCTACGAGCAGTACTTC
cdr3_aa: CASSWRPTRDTTYEQYF

j_call: TRBJ1-2
clone_size: NA
d_call: NA
v_call: TRBV20-1
cdr3_nt: TGCAGTGCTAGTCACCTAAGATTGGGGATCGGGGGTTTTAACTATGGCTACACCTTC
cdr3_aa: CSASHLRLGIGGFNYGYTF

j_call: TRBJ1-3
clone_size: NA
d_call: NA
v_call: TRBV6-5
cdr3_nt: TGTGCCAGCTTATTGGGGAGAAATGGAAACACCATATATTTT
cdr3_aa: CASLLGRNGNTIYF

j_call: TRBJ1-5
clone_size: NA
d_call: TRBD1
v_call: TRBV27
cdr3_nt: TGTGCCAGCACAAGGATAAGCGGGCTGGGACAGGGGGCGAATCAGCCCCAGCATTTT
cdr3_aa: CASTRISGLGQGANQPQHF

j_call: TRBJ2-7
clone_size: NA
d_call: TRBD1
v_call: TRBV7-3
cdr3_nt: TGTGCCAGCAGCCCGGGACAGTCCTACGAGCAGTACTTC
cdr3_aa: CASSPGQSYEQYF

j_call: TRBJ1-1
clone_size: NA
d_call: TRBD1
v_call: TRBV11-3
cdr3_nt: TGTGCCAGCAGCCCTACAGGGGACACTGAAGCTTTCTTT
cdr3_aa: CASSPTGDTEAFF

j_call: TRBJ1-1
clone_size: once
d_call: NA
v_call: TRBV5-1
cdr3_nt: TGCGCCAGCAGCTTGGCGGCGGGGCTGAACACTGAAGCTTTCTTT
cdr3_aa: CASSLAAGLNTEAFF

j_call: TRBJ1-2
clone_size: NA
d_call: TRBD1
v_call: TRBV3-1/TRBV3-2
cdr3_nt: TGTGCCAGCAGCCAAGACTATACCGGGACAGGGGGCGACTATGGCTACACCTTC
cdr3_aa: CASSQDYTGTGGDYGYTF

j_call: TRBJ1-1
clone_size: NA
d_call: TRBD1
v_call: TRBV27
cdr3_nt: TGTGCCAGCAGTTTCACCGGGACAGGGTTGGGTGCTTTCTTT
cdr3_aa: CASSFTGTGLGAFF

j_call: TRBJ2-7
clone_size: once
d_call: NA
v_call: TRBV28
cdr3_nt: TGTGCCAGCAGACCCGGACAGATACTAACCTACGAGCAGTACTTC
cdr3_aa: CASRPGQILTYEQYF

j_call: TRBJ1-1
clone_size: NA
d_call: TRBD1
v_call: TRBV7-8
cdr3_nt: TGTGCCAGCAGCTTGACAGGGGGCACTGAAGCTTTCTTT
cdr3_aa: CASSLTGGTEAFF

j_call: TRBJ2-5
clone_size: NA
d_call: TRBD2
v_call: TRBV5-1
cdr3_nt: TGCGCCAGCAGGCCTCTGGGGACTAGCGGGGGGAGTTTGCAAGAGACCCAGTACTTC
cdr3_aa: CASRPLGTSGGSLQETQYF

j_call: TRBJ1-2
clone_size: NA
d_call: TRBD1
v_call: TRBV28
cdr3_nt: TGTGCCAGCAGGATACAACAGGGGTATGGCTACACCTTC
cdr3_aa: CASRIQQGYGYTF

j_call: TRBJ2-1
clone_size: NA
d_call: NA
v_call: TRBV12-2
cdr3_nt: TGTGCAAGTCGCTTTCCGAGATCCTATTCGTCTAGCTCCTACAATGAGCAGTTCTTC
cdr3_aa: CASRFPRSYSSSSYNEQFF